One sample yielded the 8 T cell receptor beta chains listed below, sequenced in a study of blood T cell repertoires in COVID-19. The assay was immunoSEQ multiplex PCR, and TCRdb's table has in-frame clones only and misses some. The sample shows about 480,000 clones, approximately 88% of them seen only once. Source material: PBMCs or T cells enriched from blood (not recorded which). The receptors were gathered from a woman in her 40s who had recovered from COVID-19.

The CDR3 loop is CASSQVAGGLGGYTF. In nucleotides, the CDR3 is TGTGCCAGCAGCCAAGTAGCAGGGGGCCTTGGTGGCTACACCTTC. This chain links TRBV3-1 (or the pseudogene TRBV3-2) with TRBJ1-2, with 8 bases aligning to TRBD1. Trimming took 1 base from V and 7 from J; bases not matched to a gene: 8. The CDR3 has 15 residues. Germline V lookup: CDR1 LGHDT, CDR2 YNNKEL (reference sequence).

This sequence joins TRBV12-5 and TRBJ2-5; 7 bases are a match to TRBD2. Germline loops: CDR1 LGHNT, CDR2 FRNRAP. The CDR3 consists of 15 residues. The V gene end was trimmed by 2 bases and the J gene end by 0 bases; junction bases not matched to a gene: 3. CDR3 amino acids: CASGLTSGNQETQYF. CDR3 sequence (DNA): TGTGCTAGTGGTTTGACCAGCGGGAACCAAGAGACCCAGTACTTC.

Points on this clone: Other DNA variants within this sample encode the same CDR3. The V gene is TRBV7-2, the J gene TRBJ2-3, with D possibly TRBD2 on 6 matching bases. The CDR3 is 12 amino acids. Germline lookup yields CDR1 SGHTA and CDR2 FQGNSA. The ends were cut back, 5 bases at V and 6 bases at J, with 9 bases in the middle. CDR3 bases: TGTGCCAGCAGCCCCGGAGGGGATACGCAGTATTTT. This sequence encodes CASSPGGDTQYF.

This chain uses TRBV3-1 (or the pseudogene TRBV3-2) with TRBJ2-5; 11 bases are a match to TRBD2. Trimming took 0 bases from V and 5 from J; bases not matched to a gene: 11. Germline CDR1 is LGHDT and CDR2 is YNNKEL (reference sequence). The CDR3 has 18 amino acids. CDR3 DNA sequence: TGTGCCAGCAGCCAAGACCCTCCAACTAGCGGGAGCGGGGAGACCCAGTACTTC. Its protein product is CASSQDPPTSGSGETQYF.

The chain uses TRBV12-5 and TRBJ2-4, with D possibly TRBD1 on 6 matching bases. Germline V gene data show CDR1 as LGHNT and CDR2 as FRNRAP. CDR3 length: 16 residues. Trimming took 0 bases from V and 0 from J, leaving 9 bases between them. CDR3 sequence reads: CASGLVQGLAKNIQYF. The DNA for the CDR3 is TGTGCTAGTGGTTTGGTACAGGGATTAGCCAAAAACATTCAGTACTTC.

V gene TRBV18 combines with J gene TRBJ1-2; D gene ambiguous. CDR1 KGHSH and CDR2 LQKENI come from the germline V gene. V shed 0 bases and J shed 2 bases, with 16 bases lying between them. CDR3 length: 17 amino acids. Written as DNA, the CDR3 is TGTGCCAGCTCACCACCGGTATTAGTCCCCTTGAACTATGGCTACACCTTC. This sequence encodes CASSPPVLVPLNYGYTF.

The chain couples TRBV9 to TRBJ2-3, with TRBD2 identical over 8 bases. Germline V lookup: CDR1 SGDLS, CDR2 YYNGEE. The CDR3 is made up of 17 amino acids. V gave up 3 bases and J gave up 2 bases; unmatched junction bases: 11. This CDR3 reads CASSASPGSGITDTQYF. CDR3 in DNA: TGTGCCAGCAGCGCATCCCCCGGTAGCGGGATCACAGATACGCAGTATTTT.

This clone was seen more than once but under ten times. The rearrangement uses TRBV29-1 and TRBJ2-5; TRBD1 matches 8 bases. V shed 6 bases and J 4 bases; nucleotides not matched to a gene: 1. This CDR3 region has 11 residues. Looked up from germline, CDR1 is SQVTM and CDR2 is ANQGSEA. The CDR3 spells CSVDRVETQYF. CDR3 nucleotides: TGCAGCGTGGACAGGGTAGAGACCCAGTACTTC.